What follows are 4 T cell receptor beta chains derived from one specimen sequenced in a study. In TCRdb, the RT-PCR reads were re-called with MiXCR into one record per CDR3 protein. The sample yields hundreds of thousands of distinct CDR3 sequences, 14% seen once. Sequenced sample: memory CD4+ T cells from blood. These receptors all come from a female donor in good health, serving as a healthy control.

V usage is TRBV15 and J usage is TRBJ2-7; either TRBD1 or TRBD2 may supply D (6 bases each). The V gene's germline CDR1 is LNHNV and CDR2 YYDKDF (reference sequence). Trimming took 6 bases from V and 2 from J, leaving 14 bases between them. The CDR3 loop spans 14 amino acids. The CDR3 DNA sequence: TGTGCCACCAGGGAGGGGGATCCTGCCTACGAGCAGTACTTC. Translated: CATREGDPAYEQYF.

This clonotype has more than one count but fewer than ten. The genes are TRBV7-2 and TRBJ2-5; D is perhaps TRBD2 (6 bases). V lost 2 bases and J 5 bases, leaving 12 bases between the germline ends. The CDR3 is 14 amino acids. Germline CDR1 SGHTA, CDR2 FQGNSA. The CDR3 is CASSLLTSWETQYF. In DNA form, the CDR3 reads TGTGCCAGCAGCTTATTGACTAGTTGGGAGACCCAGTACTTC.

The chain employs TRBV7-2 and TRBJ1-3, with TRBD1 matching over 9 bases. V trimming: 4 bases; J trimming: 8 bases; junction bases outside the gene matches: 6. The germline V gene has CDR1 SGHTA and CDR2 FQGNSA. There are 14 residues in the CDR3. The CDR3 DNA sequence: TGTGCCAGCAGCTACCGGACAGGGGACGACACCATATATTTT. Protein: CASSYRTGDDTIYF. The full variable domain, completed using reference TRBV7-2 and TRBJ1-3, is GAGVSQSPSNKVTEKGKDVELRCDPISGHTALYWYRQSLGQGLEFLIYFQGNSAPDKSGLPSDRFSAERTGGSVSTLTIQRTQQEDSAVYLCASSYRTGDDTIYFGEGSWLTVV.

This chain links TRBV20-1 with TRBJ1-5; D remains ambiguous. Germline V gene data show CDR1 as DFQATT and CDR2 as SNEGSKA (reference sequence). The CDR3 extends over 15 amino acids. V was cut by 2 bases and J by 6 bases, with 17 bases left in between. This CDR3 reads CSARHNRNWVQPQHF. For the CDR3, the DNA is TGCAGTGCTAGACACAACCGGAATTGGGTTCAGCCCCAGCATTTT.